Listed here are 16 T cell receptor beta chains from one sample, sequenced in a study of blood T cell repertoires in COVID-19. Generated by immunoSEQ multiplex PCR, the TCRdb table keeps only in-frame clones and is missing some. The sample contains roughly 74,000 clones, roughly 88% of which appear only once. Input material: peripheral blood. These receptors were taken from a woman at least 80 years old with active or convalescent COVID-19.

The chain couples TRBV4-1 to TRBJ2-1; 8 bases align to TRBD1. Trimming at V came to 5 bases and at J to 8 bases, leaving 11 bases not matched to a gene. The germline V gene has CDR1 MGHRA and CDR2 YSYEKL. The CDR3 has 15 amino acids. The CDR3 region has the DNA TGCGCCAGCAGCTTGGAGGACAGGGCTGAGGATGAGCAGTTCTTC. Translating it yields CASSLEDRAEDEQFF.

The V call is TRBV7-2, the J call TRBJ1-5, with 8 positions matching TRBD1. V gave up 2 bases and J gave up 6 bases; unmatched junction bases: 9. CDR1 is SGHTA, CDR2 FQGNSA, per germline. The CDR3 is made up of 16 amino acids. Written as DNA, the CDR3 is TGTGCCAGCAGCTTAATTGCGACAGGGGATACTCAGCCCCAGCATTTT. Translated, it gives CASSLIATGDTQPQHF. Complete variable domain (other parts from reference TRBV7-2 and TRBJ1-5): GAGVSQSPSNKVTEKGKDVELRCDPISGHTALYWYRQSLGQGLEFLIYFQGNSAPDKSGLPSDRFSAERTGGSVSTLTIQRTQQEDSAVYLCASSLIATGDTQPQHFGDGTRLSIL.

The chain couples TRBV11-1 to TRBJ2-1; 8 bases map to TRBD1. The CDR3 is 15 amino acids. Per the germline V gene, CDR1 is SGHAT and CDR2 is FQDESV (reference sequence). The V segment lost 4 bases and the J segment 11 bases; nucleotides outside the gene matches: 13. CDR3 DNA sequence: TGTGCCAGCAGCTCGGGACAGGTATATACAATGAAGCAGTTCTTC. This codes for CASSSGQVYTMKQFF.

The chain carries TRBV11-2 and TRBJ1-6, with TRBD1 matching over 9 bases. The CDR3 spans 14 residues. V lost 3 bases, J lost 11 bases, and 5 bases stayed unmatched. The germline CDR1 and CDR2 sequences are SGHAT and FQNNGV. The CDR3 region is CASSLGQGITPLHF. As DNA, the CDR3 is TGTGCCAGCAGCTTGGGACAGGGTATCACACCCCTCCACTTT.

The genes are TRBV7-9 and TRBJ2-3, with 14 bases lining up with TRBD2. J gave up 15 bases and V 2 bases, and 7 bases lay outside the gene matches. This CDR3 is 14 amino acids long. CDR1 SEHNR and CDR2 FQNEAQ come from the germline V gene (reference sequence). The CDR3 loop reads CASSLSTSGGVKYF. CDR3 bases: TGTGCCAGCAGCTTATCGACTAGCGGGGGGGTCAAATATTTT.

The V and J genes are TRBV19 and TRBJ1-6; a weak D match, TRBD1 (5 bases). The CDR3 has 15 amino acids. Trimming shortened V by 3 bases and J by 2 bases, and 8 bases separated the two germline ends. The V gene's germline CDR1 is LNHDA and CDR2 SQIVND (reference sequence). As DNA, the CDR3 is TGTGCCAGTAGTATGGGGGGTACCTATAATTCACCCCTCCACTTT. This codes for CASSMGGTYNSPLHF.

The chain recombines TRBV10-3 with TRBJ1-4, with 9 positions matching TRBD1. The CDR3 totals 14 residues. Germline assignment: CDR1 ENHRY and CDR2 SYGVKD. Unmatched junction bases numbered 2, after V lost 4 bases and J lost 5 bases. CDR3 residues: CAISADRGNEKLFF. For the CDR3, the DNA is TGTGCCATCAGTGCAGACAGGGGGAATGAAAAACTGTTTTTT.

The chain recombines TRBV6-1 with TRBJ2-7; D may be TRBD1 (5 bases). Germline V gene sequence: CDR1 MNHNS, CDR2 SASEGT. V was cut by 0 bases and J by 2 bases, with 11 bases left in between. This CDR3 comprises 15 residues. The CDR3 nucleotides are TGTGCCAGCAGTGAAGCGGTGACAGTACCCTACGAGCAGTACTTC. This translates into CASSEAVTVPYEQYF.

V and J are TRBV6-5 and TRBJ1-2; no firm D call. Germline loops: CDR1 MNHEY, CDR2 SVGAGI. This CDR3 region has 14 residues. V lost 0 bases, J lost 4 bases, and 9 bases lay in between. The CDR3 nucleotides read TGTGCCAGCAGTTACTCGACCCCAGGCTATGGCTACACCTTC. Translated, it gives CASSYSTPGYGYTF.

This chain links TRBV3-1 (or the pseudogene TRBV3-2) with TRBJ2-1; 9 bases are a match to TRBD2. J was trimmed by 4 bases and V by 3 bases; bases with no gene match: 7. The CDR3 is made up of 16 amino acids. Germline loops: CDR1 LGHDT, CDR2 YNNKEL (reference sequence). This CDR3 reads CASSQGTSRGYNEQFF. The CDR3 DNA is TGTGCCAGCAGCCAGGGGACTAGCAGGGGGTACAATGAGCAGTTCTTC.

The chain couples TRBV9 to TRBJ2-4; 9 nucleotides line up with TRBD2. Germline loops: CDR1 SGDLS, CDR2 YYNGEE. The J segment lost 5 bases and the V segment lost 4 bases, leaving 7 bases of the junction unmatched. This CDR3 region has 15 residues. The CDR3 DNA is TGTGCCAGCAGCCAACTCGGACTAGCGCAAAACATTCAGTACTTC. Its translation is CASSQLGLAQNIQYF.

On this clone: The same CDR3 is also encoded by other DNA sequences in this sample. The chain carries TRBV9 and TRBJ2-7, with 7 positions matching TRBD1. The length of the CDR3 is 14 residues. The V gene's germline CDR1 is SGDLS and CDR2 YYNGEE. The J segment lost 2 bases and the V segment lost 0 bases, leaving 2 bases of the junction unmatched. Written as DNA, the CDR3 is TGTGCCAGCAGCGTAGGACAGGGAACCTACGAGCAGTACTTC. Translation: CASSVGQGTYEQYF.

V is TRBV27 and J is TRBJ1-6, with no clear D. Germline CDR1 reads MNHEY; CDR2 reads SMNVEV (reference sequence). Trimming removed 2 bases from V and 3 bases from J, with 5 bases in between. This CDR3 is 14 amino acids long. The CDR3, as DNA: TGTGCCAGCAGTTTACAGGACTATAATTCACCCCTCCACTTT. It is translated as CASSLQDYNSPLHF.

The V call is TRBV15, the J call TRBJ2-3; tentatively, D is TRBD2 (7 bases). The CDR3 length is 17 residues. Trimming cost V 3 bases and J 4 bases, with 20 bases left between them. Germline V gene lookup returns CDR1 LNHNV and CDR2 YYDKDF (reference sequence). CDR3 amino acids: CATSRRGSGALPDTQYF. Here the CDR3 DNA reads TGTGCCACCAGCAGGAGGGGGAGCGGGGCTCTTCCAGATACGCAGTATTTT.

This sequence joins TRBV30 and TRBJ1-2; no definite D call. CDR3 length: 15 amino acids. Germline V CDR1 and CDR2: GTSNPN, SVGIG (reference sequence). Trimming cost V 0 bases and J 2 bases, with 13 bases left between them. The CDR3 here is CAWSVRGAINYGYTF. The CDR3 region has the DNA TGTGCCTGGAGTGTACGTGGAGCGATAAACTATGGCTACACCTTC. The variable domain in full, with the rest retrieved from reference TRBV30 and TRBJ1-2, is SQTIHQWPATLVQPVGSPLSLECTVEGTSNPNLYWYRQAAGRGLQLLFYSVGIGQISSEVPQNLSASRPQDRQFILSSKKLLLSDSGFYLCAWSVRGAINYGYTFGSGTRLTVV.

This clone was counted a single time. The gene calls are TRBV5-1 and TRBJ1-5; weak D call: TRBD1 (6 bases). Germline V CDR1 and CDR2: SGHRS, YFSETQ. Between the trimmed V and J ends, which lost 4 bases and 5 bases, there was a span of 16 bases. The CDR3 is 15 residues long. The CDR3 sequence is CASSPAGERHQPQHF. In nucleotides, the CDR3 is TGCGCCAGCAGCCCCGCAGGGGAAAGGCATCAGCCCCAGCATTTT.